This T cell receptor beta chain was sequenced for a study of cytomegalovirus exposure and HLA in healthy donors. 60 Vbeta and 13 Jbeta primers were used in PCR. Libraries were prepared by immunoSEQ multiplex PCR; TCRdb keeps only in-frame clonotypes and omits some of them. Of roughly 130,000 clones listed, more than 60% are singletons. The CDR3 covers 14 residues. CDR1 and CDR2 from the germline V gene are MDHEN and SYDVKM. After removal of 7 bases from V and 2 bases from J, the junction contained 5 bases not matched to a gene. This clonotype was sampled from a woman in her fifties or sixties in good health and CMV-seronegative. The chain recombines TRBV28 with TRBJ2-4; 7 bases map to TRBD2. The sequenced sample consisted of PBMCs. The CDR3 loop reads CASTPGGSKNIQYF. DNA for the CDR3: TGTGCCAGCACCCCGGGGGGTTCCAAAAACATTCAGTACTTC.